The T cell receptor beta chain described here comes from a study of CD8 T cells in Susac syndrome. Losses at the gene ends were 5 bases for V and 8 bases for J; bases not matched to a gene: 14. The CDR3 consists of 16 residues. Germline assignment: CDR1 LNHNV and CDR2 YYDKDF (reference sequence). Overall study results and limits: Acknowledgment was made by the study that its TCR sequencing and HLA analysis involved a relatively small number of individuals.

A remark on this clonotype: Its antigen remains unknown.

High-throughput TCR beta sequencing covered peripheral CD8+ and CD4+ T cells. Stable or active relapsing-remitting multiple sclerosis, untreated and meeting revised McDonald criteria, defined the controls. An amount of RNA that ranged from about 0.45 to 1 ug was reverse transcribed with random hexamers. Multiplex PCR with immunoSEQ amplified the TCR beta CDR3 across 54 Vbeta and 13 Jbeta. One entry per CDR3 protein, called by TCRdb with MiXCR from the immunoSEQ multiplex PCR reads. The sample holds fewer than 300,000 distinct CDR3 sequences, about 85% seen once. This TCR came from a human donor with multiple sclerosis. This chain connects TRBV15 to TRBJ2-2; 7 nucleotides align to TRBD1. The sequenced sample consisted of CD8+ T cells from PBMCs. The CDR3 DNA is TGTGCCACCAGCGCGCAGTATGGGGACAGCGAGGGGGAGCTGTTTTTT. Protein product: CATSAQYGDSEGELFF.